Listed below are T cell receptor beta chains from one sample, sequenced in a study of human thymus T cells. Sequencing was performed with immunoSEQ multiplex PCR; in TCRdb, only in-frame clones are kept and a portion is missing. Of 78,000 or so clones in the sample, 90% to 97% were seen once. Source material: thymus tissue. These receptors all come from a boy under two years old with a congenital heart defect but otherwise immunologically healthy. Both conserved end residues are part of each CDR3. A D gene is named only where the DNA matches it firmly. The size of a clone is reported for some rows only, either as once, few or many, or as a class for expanded clones.

- | TRBJ2-2 | TRBV6-1 | - | TGTGCCAGCTCCGCCACGGGAGAGACCGGGGAGCTGTTTTTT | CASSATGETGELFF
- | TRBJ2-7 | TRBV18 | TRBD2 | TGTGCCAGCTCACCATATGAGCGGGGGCCCTACGAGCAGTACTTC | CASSPYERGPYEQYF
- | TRBJ1-1 | TRBV19 | - | TGTGCCAGTAGTACCGGACACCGGCCCCCCTCTGTGAACACTGAAGCTTTCTTT | CASSTGHRPPSVNTEAFF
- | TRBJ1-4 | TRBV27 | TRBD1 | TGTGCCAGCAGTTTGACAGGGACTAATGAAAAACTGTTTTTT | CASSLTGTNEKLFF
few | TRBJ1-2 | TRBV7-8 | - | TGTGCCAGCAGCCCTTGGGTGGGTGGCTACACCTTC | CASSPWVGGYTF
- | TRBJ2-7 | TRBV27 | - | TGTGCCAGCAGTCGTAATACACACTACGAGCAGTACTTC | CASSRNTHYEQYF
- | TRBJ2-7 | TRBV5-1 | TRBD1 | TGCGCCAGCAGCTTGGACGGAGGACAGGGAAATGAGCAGTACTTC | CASSLDGGQGNEQYF
- | TRBJ2-3 | TRBV2 | TRBD1 | TGTGCCAGCAGGGGGATGGACAGGGGAGGTGATACGCAGTATTTT | CASRGMDRGGDTQYF
- | TRBJ1-6 | TRBV5-6 | - | TGTGCCAGCACCAAATTGGGTTCACCCCTCCACTTT | CASTKLGSPLHF
- | TRBJ2-5 | TRBV5-8 | TRBD1 | TGTGCCAGCAGCTGGAGACAGGGGGAGACCCAGTACTTC | CASSWRQGETQYF